These 4 T cell receptor beta chains were all obtained from the same sample, sequenced in a study of CD8 T cells in Susac syndrome. Random hexamers primed reverse transcription of about 0.45 to 1 ug RNA. TCRdb recomputed calls from the immunoSEQ multiplex PCR reads with MiXCR, one row per CDR3 protein. This repertoire shows 150,000 to 200,000 distinct CDR3 sequences, roughly 95% found once; its top ten account for approximately 0.1%. Sequenced: CD4+ T cells from PBMCs. Source of these receptors: a human donor in good health.

This clonotype occurred once. The J gene is TRBJ2-1, the V gene TRBV9, with D possibly being TRBD2 (6 bases). Germline CDR1 SGDLS, CDR2 YYNGEE. The CDR3 spans 14 residues. V shed 3 bases and J shed 1 base, with 8 bases lying between them. CDR3: CASSAGTSYNEQFF. In nucleotides, the CDR3 is TGTGCCAGCAGCGCCGGGACTTCCTACAATGAGCAGTTCTTC.

V and J are TRBV9 and TRBJ2-5; maybe TRBD2 (7 bases). This CDR3 has 12 amino acids. Germline CDR1 reads SGDLS; CDR2 reads YYNGEE. Trimming cost V 3 bases and J 8 bases, with 11 bases left between them. CDR3 bases: TGTGCCAGCAGCGAGGGGGGGAGCACCCAGTACTTC. Translated, it gives CASSEGGSTQYF.

V usage is TRBV11-2 and J usage is TRBJ2-2, with 7 bases aligning to TRBD1. This CDR3 spans 17 amino acids. In germline, CDR1 is SGHAT, CDR2 FQNNGV. Unmatched junction bases numbered 12, after V lost 5 bases and J lost 3 bases. Here the CDR3 DNA reads TGTGCCAGCAGCCCCATACATAGGGGGCGGGACACCGGGGAGCTGTTTTTT. It specifies CASSPIHRGRDTGELFF.

This clonotype came up once. The rearrangement uses TRBV9 and TRBJ1-1, with 7 bases identical to TRBD1. This CDR3 comprises 15 residues. Per germline, CDR1 SGDLS and CDR2 YYNGEE. J lost 1 base, V lost 3 bases, and 6 bases had no gene match. The CDR3 loop is CASSATGMGNTEAFF. For the CDR3, the DNA is TGTGCCAGCAGCGCGACAGGGATGGGGAACACTGAAGCTTTCTTT.